This TCR beta chain was obtained from a study of OX40 agonist ivuxolimab in advanced cancers. The wider study: It was permissible to have had prior anti-PD-1, anti-PD-L1 or anti-CTLA-4 therapy, and about 40% had some. Broader study findings: With doses of 0.1 to 3.0 mg/kg, CD4+ and CD8+ blood T cells had undergone clonal expansion by week 6.

Here immunoSEQ multiplex PCR was the method, and the copy in TCRdb shows in-frame clones only, minus some. The repertoire holds tens of thousands of clones, with around 89% as singletons. The sample holds one count of this clone. Antigen: not known. Trimming removed 8 bases from V and 11 bases from J, with 13 bases in between. The CDR3 totals 12 residues. Germline loops: CDR1 MNHNY, CDR2 SVGAGI (reference sequence). This clonotype originated in an adult with an advanced solid tumor such as melanoma, head and neck, liver or kidney cancer. Material: CD4+ or CD8+ T cells sorted from blood, obtained in a trial of the OX40 agonist ivuxolimab. The chain joins TRBV6-6 to TRBJ1-6; no clear D gene. For the CDR3, the DNA is TGTGCCAGCGGTCTTAACCGGCCACCCCTCCACTTT. It translates to CASGLNRPPLHF.